Presented here are 28 T cell receptor beta chains from one specimen sequenced in a study of human T cells and chemical hapten exposure. TCRdb reanalysed the RACE reads using MiXCR and keeps one entry per CDR3 protein. This table has some 64,000 distinct CDR3 sequences, approximately 10% appearing once. Time point here: patch test 3, about 24 weeks after DPC sensitization. Specified treatment: therapeutic diphenylcyclopropenone sensitization with weekly scalp DPC. Source: whole blood, taken in connection with sensitization to the hapten diphenylcyclopropenone (DPC). The origin of the receptors is a woman aged 30 to 39 with alopecia areata. Some clones in this sample may be carry-over from other donors' samples.

This clonotype showed up many times. The chain employs TRBV5-1 and TRBJ1-1, with a weak D call TRBD1 (5 bases). This CDR3 has 13 residues. CDR1 SGHRS and CDR2 YFSETQ come from the germline V gene. Trimming removed 1 base at V and 6 bases at J, with 10 bases between. The CDR3 spells CASSLTREAEAFF. CDR3 nucleotide sequence: TGCGCCAGCAGCTTGACCAGGGAAGCTGAAGCTTTCTTT.

This clonotype was recorded at least ten times. V usage is TRBV5-5 and J usage is TRBJ2-1; D may be TRBD1 (5 bases). Per germline, CDR1 SGHKS and CDR2 YYEKEE (reference sequence). The CDR3 extends over 14 amino acids. Between the trimmed V and J ends, which lost 0 bases and 10 bases, there was a span of 14 bases. The CDR3 nucleotides are TGTGCCAGCAGCTTGGAACAGGCCCCCAGGGAGCAGTTCTTC. This codes for CASSLEQAPREQFF.

In this sample, this clonotype turned up once. Since a much larger clone is just one base distant, this may be a read error. The genes are TRBV20-1 and TRBJ2-3, with D unresolved. V was cut by 6 bases and J by 2 bases, with 12 bases left in between. The CDR3 loop spans 13 amino acids. CDR1 is DFQATT and CDR2 is SNEGSKA in the germline V gene (reference sequence). CDR3 in DNA: TGCAGTGCCAGAAGAGCTACCACAGATACGCAGTATTTT. This encodes CSARRATTDTQYF.

This rearrangement joins TRBV6-6 to TRBJ2-7; a possible D gene is TRBD1 (5 bases). The length of the CDR3 is 14 residues. V gave up 6 bases and J gave up 2 bases, with 14 bases separating them. Germline V CDR1 and CDR2: MNHNY, SVGAGI (reference sequence). CDR3 region: CASSRQSDTYEQYF. The CDR3 DNA is TGTGCCAGCAGCCGACAGTCGGACACCTACGAGCAGTACTTC.

This chain connects TRBV12-3 or TRBV12-4 to TRBJ2-2, with TRBD2 as a possible D gene (5 bases). Trimming pared 1 base from V and 2 bases from J, leaving 8 bases between. The CDR3 is 15 residues long. This CDR3 reads CASSLGTLNTGELFF. CDR3 in DNA: TGTGCCAGCAGTTTAGGGACTTTAAACACCGGGGAGCTGTTTTTT.

This clonotype appeared many times. The chain combines TRBV23-1 with TRBJ2-2; D remains ambiguous. TRBV23-1 is annotated as an ORF whose role is uncertain. The CDR3 covers 14 residues. V was clipped by 2 bases and J by 1 base, with 5 bases between them. Written as DNA, the CDR3 is TGCGCCAGCAGTCAAATGGGGAACACCGGGGAGCTGTTTTTT. Translation gives CASSQMGNTGELFF.

This clonotype was seen at least ten times. The chain carries TRBV10-3 and TRBJ2-7; 9 positions agree with TRBD1. Losses at the gene ends were 10 bases for V and 3 bases for J; bases not matched to a gene: 4. This CDR3 is 12 amino acids long. The germline gives CDR1 ENHRY, CDR2 SYGVKD. The CDR3 loop reads CATRGQGYEQYF. The CDR3 DNA reads TGTGCCACCAGGGGACAGGGCTACGAGCAGTACTTC.

The J gene is TRBJ2-1, the V gene TRBV28; D perhaps matches TRBD1 (5 bases). This CDR3 is 11 amino acids long. Germline lookup yields CDR1 MDHEN and CDR2 SYDVKM. V lost 9 bases and J 4 bases, leaving 7 bases between the germline ends. The CDR3 region is CASRGYNEQFF. The CDR3 nucleotides read TGTGCCAGTAGGGGATACAATGAGCAGTTCTTC.

The chain recombines TRBV6-2 or TRBV6-3 with TRBJ2-1, with D uncertain. Germline V gene sequence: CDR1 MNHEY, CDR2 SVGEGT. V lost 4 bases, J lost 4 bases, and 8 bases lay in between. The length of the CDR3 is 13 residues. CDR3 nucleotides: TGTGCCAGCAGTTTCTTCCGGTACAATGAGCAGTTCTTC. This codes for CASSFFRYNEQFF.

This clonotype has just a few counts. V and J are TRBV18 and TRBJ2-5, with D possibly TRBD1 on 7 matching bases. V lost 1 base to trimming and J lost 2 bases, with 17 bases between them. The CDR3 totals 17 residues. Looked up from germline, CDR1 is KGHSH and CDR2 is LQKENI. CDR3 nucleotide sequence: TGTGCCAGCTCACCACTTCGGACGACAGGGAGGCAAGAGACCCAGTACTTC. Translation: CASSPLRTTGRQETQYF.

This clonotype was detected ten times or more. The chain recombines TRBV9 with TRBJ2-2; D is unclear. The V gene lost 4 bases and the J gene lost 4 bases, with 5 bases spanning the gap. Germline V CDR1 and CDR2: SGDLS, YYNGEE. There are 12 residues in the CDR3. CDR3 sequence reads: CASSSRTGELFF. The CDR3 DNA is TGTGCCAGCAGCTCCCGCACCGGGGAGCTGTTTTTT.

This clonotype was detected a few times. The chain employs TRBV20-1 and TRBJ2-7; D is unresolved. The CDR3 consists of 14 residues. Germline CDR1 reads DFQATT; CDR2 reads SNEGSKA (reference sequence). V lost 2 bases, J lost 0 bases, and 11 bases lay in between. The CDR3 reads CSARPLWGSYEQYF. For the CDR3, the DNA is TGCAGTGCTAGACCCCTCTGGGGCTCCTACGAGCAGTACTTC.

The table lists this clonotype with many counts. The DNA for the CDR3 is TGTGCCACGTCTGTGGGGTCTCGCGAGACCCAGTACTTC. Translation gives CATSVGSRETQYF. This rearrangement joins TRBV7-8 to TRBJ2-5; D call uncertain. The V end lost 10 bases, the J end lost 5 bases, and 17 bases lay between the germline ends. This CDR3 spans 13 amino acids. The germline V gene has CDR1 SGHVS and CDR2 FQNEAQ.

The chain is built from TRBV11-2 and TRBJ1-1; D is unclear. The CDR3 loop spans 16 amino acids. The V end lost 4 bases, the J end lost 4 bases, and 19 bases lay between the germline ends. Per the germline V gene, CDR1 is SGHAT and CDR2 is FQNNGV. CDR3 sequence (DNA): TGTGCCAGCAGCTCCGGCGTTGGATCGACGGGCACTGAAGCTTTCTTT. Amino acid sequence: CASSSGVGSTGTEAFF. Full variable domain (remainder filled in from reference TRBV11-2 and TRBJ1-1): EAGVAQSPRYKIIEKRQSVAFWCNPISGHATLYWYQQILGQGPKLLIQFQNNGVVDDSQLPKDRFSAERLKGVDSTLKIQPAKLEDSAVYLCASSSGVGSTGTEAFFGQGTRLTVV.

This clonotype appeared many times. V is TRBV18 and J is TRBJ2-3; the match to TRBD2 covers 8 bases. J lost 1 base, V lost 2 bases, and 5 bases had no gene match. The CDR3 has 16 amino acids. Germline V lookup: CDR1 KGHSH, CDR2 LQKENI. CDR3 in amino acids: CASSPRFSGGTDTQYF. The CDR3, as DNA: TGTGCCAGCTCACCAAGGTTTAGCGGGGGCACAGATACGCAGTATTTT.

Many counts were recorded for this clonotype. V and J are TRBV30 and TRBJ2-2; tentatively, D is TRBD2 (5 bases). CDR1 and CDR2 (germline): GTSNPN, SVGIG (reference sequence). CDR3 length: 15 amino acids. The V end lost 3 bases, the J end lost 5 bases, and 16 bases lay between the germline ends. The CDR3 DNA reads TGTGCCTGGAGCATTTGGGGAGCTGAAACCGGGGAGCTGTTTTTT. Its translation: CAWSIWGAETGELFF. The complete variable domain, with remaining parts taken from reference TRBV30 and TRBJ2-2, reads SQTIHQWPATLVQPVGSPLSLECTVEGTSNPNLYWYRQAAGRGLQLLFYSVGIGQISSEVPQNLSASRPQDRQFILSSKKLLLSDSGFYLCAWSIWGAETGELFFGEGSRLTVL.

In its sample, this clonotype was seen many times. V is TRBV19 and J is TRBJ1-4; no reliable D call. Looked up from germline, CDR1 is LNHDA and CDR2 is SQIVND (reference sequence). The CDR3 contains 16 residues. The V and J ends lost 1 base and 7 bases respectively, with 16 bases between them. The CDR3 DNA is TGTGCCAGTAGTATAGCCACGGCGCATGTTGGTGAAAAACTGTTTTTT. Translated, it gives CASSIATAHVGEKLFF.

The chain recombines TRBV28 with TRBJ2-1; perhaps TRBD2 as D (6 bases). Germline V gives CDR1 MDHEN, CDR2 SYDVKM. V was trimmed by 3 bases and J by 3 bases, leaving 9 bases between them. The CDR3 length is 14 residues. The CDR3 is CASSLASDYNEQFF. In nucleotides, the CDR3 is TGTGCCAGCAGTTTGGCTAGCGACTACAATGAGCAGTTCTTC.

This clonotype was seen ten or more times. The chain uses TRBV3-1 and TRBJ2-5; D is uncertain. This CDR3 region has 14 residues. From germline, CDR1 is LGHDT and CDR2 YNNKEL (reference sequence). The V end was cut by 0 bases, the J end by 5 bases, with 10 bases between. The CDR3 is CASSQEVGRETQYF. CDR3 bases: TGTGCCAGCAGCCAAGAGGTCGGGCGGGAGACCCAGTACTTC.

Only a few counts were recorded for this clonotype. This chain uses TRBV18 with TRBJ2-1; a possible D gene is TRBD2 (6 bases). The CDR3 consists of 16 residues. V lost 2 bases, J lost 9 bases, and 20 bases lay in between. The germline V gene encodes CDR1 KGHSH and CDR2 LQKENI. This chain's CDR3 is CASSPKRERLGGEQFF. DNA of the CDR3: TGTGCCAGCTCACCAAAACGGGAAAGGCTCGGGGGTGAGCAGTTCTTC.

As DNA, the CDR3 is TGTGCCAGCAGCTTAGCTCTCCAGAGTGATGGTGAGGAAAAACTGTTTTTT. It codes for CASSLALQSDGEEKLFF. This chain connects TRBV7-9 to TRBJ1-4; no clear D. There are 17 residues in the CDR3. V was shortened by 0 bases and J by 8 bases, with 19 bases between the two germline ends. Germline V lookup: CDR1 SEHNR, CDR2 FQNEAQ (reference sequence).

The chain joins TRBV6-5 to TRBJ2-6; tentatively, D is TRBD1 (5 bases). V dropped 2 bases and J dropped 2 bases, with 7 bases sitting between them. From germline, CDR1 is MNHEY and CDR2 SVGAGI. CDR3 length: 15 amino acids. CDR3 nucleotides: TGTGCCAGCAGTTACAGGGGTACTGGGGCCAACGTCCTGACTTTC. Translated: CASSYRGTGANVLTF.

As regards this clonotype: It may be a read error: a sequence one base away is much more abundant. The V and J genes are TRBV5-5 and TRBJ2-3, with TRBD1 identical over 8 bases. The CDR3 sequence is 15 residues long. CDR1 is SGHKS and CDR2 is YYEKEE in the germline V gene (reference sequence). CDR3 protein: CVSSLRQGQADTQYF. CDR3 DNA: TGTGTCAGCAGCTTACGACAGGGGCAAGCAGATACGCAGTATTTT.

This clonotype was seen a handful of times. The chain recombines TRBV25-1 with TRBJ2-7, with a tentative D call TRBD2 (5 bases). The V end lost 1 base, the J end lost 2 bases, and 12 bases lay between the germline ends. The V gene's germline CDR1 is MGHDK and CDR2 SYGVNS. This CDR3 contains 15 residues. CDR3 bases: TGTGCCAGCAGTGAATCTGGACTCCGGACCTACGAGCAGTACTTC. Its translation: CASSESGLRTYEQYF.

In its sample, this clonotype was seen many times. The DNA for the CDR3 is TGTGCCAGCTCATCCGGACAGGGAAAGTTCTTC. Translation: CASSSGQGKFF. V is TRBV18 and J is TRBJ2-1; 8 nucleotides match TRBD1. CDR3 length: 11 residues. Germline trimming cut 5 bases from V and 14 bases from J; bases unmatched to any gene: 5. The germline CDR1 and CDR2 sequences are KGHSH and LQKENI. Based on the CDR3 plus reference TRBV18 and TRBJ2-1, the full variable domain is NAGVMQNPRHLVRRRGQEARLRCSPMKGHSHVYWYRQLPEEGLKFMVYLQKENIIDESGMPKERFSAEFPKEGPSILRIQQVVRGDSAAYFCASSSGQGKFFGPGTRLTVL.

This clonotype was seen a handful of times. The rearrangement uses TRBV20-1 and TRBJ1-5; TRBD1 agrees at 7 bases. CDR1 and CDR2 (germline): DFQATT, SNEGSKA (reference sequence). The CDR3 loop spans 13 amino acids. V shed 3 bases, J shed 3 bases, and the junction held 2 bases outside the gene matches. CDR3 residues: CSASTGANQPQHF. For the CDR3, the DNA is TGCAGTGCTAGCACAGGGGCCAATCAGCCCCAGCATTTT.

Only a few counts were recorded for this clonotype. The V call is TRBV5-1, the J call TRBJ1-1; D remains unclear. V lost 6 bases to trimming and J lost 7 bases, with 10 bases between them. Germline lookup yields CDR1 SGHRS and CDR2 YFSETQ. The CDR3 contains 11 residues. CDR3 sequence: CASMGDGEAFF. The CDR3 region has the DNA TGCGCCAGCATGGGTGATGGTGAAGCTTTCTTT.

There are a few counts of this clonotype. CDR3 loop: CASSPERGSNQPQHF. Here the CDR3 DNA reads TGTGCCAGTAGCCCCGAAAGGGGGAGCAATCAGCCCCAGCATTTT. The V call is TRBV2, the J call TRBJ1-5, with D perhaps matching TRBD1 (6 bases). The germline V gene encodes CDR1 SNHLY and CDR2 FYNNEI. The CDR3 covers 15 residues. The germline V and J ends were trimmed by 9 bases and 1 base, with 16 bases remaining between them.